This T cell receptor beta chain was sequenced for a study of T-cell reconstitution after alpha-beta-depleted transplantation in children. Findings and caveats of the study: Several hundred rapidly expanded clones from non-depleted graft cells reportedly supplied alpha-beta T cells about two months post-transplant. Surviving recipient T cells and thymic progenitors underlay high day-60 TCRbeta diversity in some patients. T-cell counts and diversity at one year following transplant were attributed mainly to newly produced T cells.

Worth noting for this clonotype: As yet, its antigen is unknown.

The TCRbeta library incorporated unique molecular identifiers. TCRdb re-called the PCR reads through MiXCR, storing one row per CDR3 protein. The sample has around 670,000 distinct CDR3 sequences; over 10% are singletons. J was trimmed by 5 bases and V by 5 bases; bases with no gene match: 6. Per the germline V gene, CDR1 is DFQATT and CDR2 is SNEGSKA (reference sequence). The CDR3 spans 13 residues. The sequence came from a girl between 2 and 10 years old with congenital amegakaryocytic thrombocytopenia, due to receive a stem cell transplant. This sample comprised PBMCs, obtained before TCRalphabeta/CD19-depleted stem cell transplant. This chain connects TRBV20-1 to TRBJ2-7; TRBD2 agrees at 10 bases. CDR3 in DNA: TGCAGTGCTCTGAGCGGGAGGGCCCACGAGCAGTACTTC. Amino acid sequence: CSALSGRAHEQYF.